The 27 T cell receptor beta chains below all came from one sample that was sequenced in a study of blood T cell repertoires in COVID-19. The protocol was immunoSEQ multiplex PCR, while the TCRdb copy is restricted to in-frame clones and leaves out a portion. The sample records around 170,000 clones, about 85% being singletons. The source material was peripheral blood. The receptors stem from a woman in her 30s with active or convalescent COVID-19.

The chain is built from TRBV11-2 and TRBJ2-1, with TRBD2 matching over 7 bases. Trimming cost V 5 bases and J 0 bases; bases outside gene matches: 4. The CDR3 spans 15 residues. Per germline, CDR1 SGHAT and CDR2 FQNNGV. The CDR3 DNA is TGTGCCAGCAGCCCCCCTAGCGGCTCCTACAATGAGCAGTTCTTC. Amino acids: CASSPPSGSYNEQFF.

V and J are TRBV28 and TRBJ1-4; 10 bases are shared with TRBD1. Trimming removed 5 bases from V and 5 bases from J; junction bases left unmatched: 5. Germline values: CDR1 MDHEN, CDR2 SYDVKM. The CDR3 loop spans 15 amino acids. The CDR3 DNA sequence: TGTGCCAGCAGTCCCCAGACAGGGGGCAATGAAAAACTGTTTTTT. Amino acid sequence: CASSPQTGGNEKLFF. The whole variable domain, remainder taken from reference TRBV28 and TRBJ1-4, is DVKVTQSSRYLVKRTGEKVFLECVQDMDHENMFWYRQDPGLGLRLIYFSYDVKMKEKGDIPEGYSVSREKKERFSLILESASTNQTSMYLCASSPQTGGNEKLFFGSGTQLSVL.

The DNA for the CDR3 is TGTGCCAGCAGCCGAAGCATGCCGGTTGGGGCCAACGTCCTGACTTTC. This gives the protein CASSRSMPVGANVLTF. The chain combines TRBV28 with TRBJ2-6; D is unresolved. The CDR3 spans 16 residues. Germline V gene lookup returns CDR1 MDHEN and CDR2 SYDVKM. V was trimmed by 6 bases and J by 3 bases, leaving 15 bases between them.

The rearrangement links TRBV7-9 to TRBJ1-2; maybe TRBD1 (5 bases). Trimming shortened V by 1 base and J by 8 bases, and 17 bases separated the two germline ends. The length of the CDR3 is 15 residues. Germline V gene data show CDR1 as SEHNR and CDR2 as FQNEAQ (reference sequence). CDR3 protein: CASSLESMKGSGYTF. DNA of the CDR3: TGTGCCAGCAGCTTAGAATCCATGAAGGGGTCGGGCTACACCTTC. The full variable domain, rest sourced from reference TRBV7-9 and TRBJ1-2, is DTGVSQNPRHKITKRGQNVTFRCDPISEHNRLYWYRQTLGQGPEFLTYFQNEAQLEKSRLLSDRFSAERPKGSFSTLEIQRTEQGDSAMYLCASSLESMKGSGYTFGSGTRLTVV.

The chain carries TRBV5-1 and TRBJ2-6; 7 bases agree with TRBD2. Germline V gene sequence: CDR1 SGHRS, CDR2 YFSETQ. This CDR3 has 19 residues. V lost 0 bases, J lost 0 bases, and 9 bases stayed unmatched. DNA of the CDR3: TGCGCCAGCAGCTTGGTAGGACTAGGGCTCCACTCTGGGGCCAACGTCCTGACTTTC. Its protein product is CASSLVGLGLHSGANVLTF.

The gene calls are TRBV10-1 and TRBJ1-5, with 8 bases that match TRBD1. This CDR3 region has 20 residues. The trim removed 2 bases at V and 1 base at J, leaving 16 bases unmatched. The germline CDR1 and CDR2 sequences are WNHNN and SYGVQD (reference sequence). CDR3 sequence reads: CASSERIPGQASVSNQPQHF. CDR3 DNA sequence: TGCGCCAGCAGTGAGCGAATCCCGGGACAGGCCTCAGTGAGCAATCAGCCCCAGCATTTT.

J is TRBJ2-1 and V is TRBV29-1; D may be TRBD2 (7 bases). Trimming took off 6 bases at V and 4 bases at J, with 16 bases between the two ends. Germline values: CDR1 SQVTM, CDR2 ANQGSEA. This CDR3 contains 14 residues. The CDR3 sequence: CSVLGGAVYNEQFF. CDR3 DNA sequence: TGCAGCGTACTGGGGGGGGCGGTATACAATGAGCAGTTCTTC.

On this clone: This CDR3 is also generated by other DNA sequences in the sample. The chain employs TRBV9 and TRBJ2-5; D unclear. The CDR3 length is 14 residues. Germline-derived CDR1 and CDR2 are SGDLS and YYNGEE. The V gene lost 0 bases and the J gene lost 1 base, with 7 bases spanning the gap. CDR3 amino acids: CASSVGAVQETQYF. The CDR3 region has the DNA TGTGCCAGCAGCGTAGGGGCAGTCCAAGAGACCCAGTACTTC. The full variable domain, with the rest looked up from reference TRBV9 and TRBJ2-5, is DSGVTQTPKHLITATGQRVTLRCSPRSGDLSVYWYQQSLDQGLQFLIQYYNGEERAKGNILERFSAQQFPDLHSELNLSSLELGDSALYFCASSVGAVQETQYFGPGTRLLVL.

The chain employs TRBV19 and TRBJ1-2; D call uncertain. The CDR3 sequence is 12 residues long. In germline, CDR1 is LNHDA, CDR2 SQIVND (reference sequence). Between the trimmed V and J ends, which lost 3 bases and 5 bases, there was a span of 7 bases. The CDR3 region has the DNA TGTGCCAGTAGTATTACCGGGTATGGCTACACCTTC. This translates into CASSITGYGYTF.

The rearrangement links TRBV9 to TRBJ1-2; D uncertain. V was shortened by 3 bases and J by 8 bases, with 8 bases between the two germline ends. This CDR3 contains 11 residues. Germline V gene data show CDR1 as SGDLS and CDR2 as YYNGEE. CDR3 in DNA: TGTGCCAGCAGCGCAGGTCCGGGCTACACCTTC. This translates into CASSAGPGYTF.

This clone was detected only a few times. The V and J genes are TRBV30 and TRBJ1-6; unclear D gene. Germline V gene sequence: CDR1 GTSNPN, CDR2 SVGIG (reference sequence). The CDR3 is 13 amino acids. V was pared by 3 bases and J by 9 bases, with 12 bases between. The CDR3 DNA sequence: TGTGCCTGGAGACTTTCCCGAGGTTCACCCCTCCACTTT. Its protein product is CAWRLSRGSPLHF.

The chain links TRBV19 to TRBJ2-7, with D perhaps TRBD1 (6 bases). V was trimmed by 3 bases and J by 0 bases, leaving 12 bases between them. Per the germline V gene, CDR1 is LNHDA and CDR2 is SQIVND (reference sequence). The CDR3 sequence is 15 residues long. CDR3 region: CASSIAGDNSYEQYF. The CDR3 nucleotides read TGTGCCAGTAGTATTGCAGGGGACAACTCCTACGAGCAGTACTTC.

As DNA, the CDR3 is TGTGCCAGCAGTGACAGGGGGTTCTCACCCCTCCACTTT. Translation gives CASSDRGFSPLHF. The V gene is TRBV5-4, the J gene TRBJ1-6; TRBD1 matches at 9 bases. V lost 5 bases, J lost 10 bases, and 4 bases stayed unmatched. This CDR3 region has 13 residues. Germline V CDR1 and CDR2: SGHNT, YYREEE (reference sequence). The full variable domain, with the rest looked up from reference TRBV5-4 and TRBJ1-6, is ETGVTQSPTHLIKTRGQQVTLRCSSQSGHNTVSWYQQALGQGPQFIFQYYREEENGRGNFPPRFSGLQFPNYSSELNVNALELDDSALYLCASSDRGFSPLHFGNGTRLTVT.

V usage is TRBV27 and J usage is TRBJ2-2; no reliable D call. Germline V gene lookup returns CDR1 MNHEY and CDR2 SMNVEV (reference sequence). The CDR3 runs to 13 residues. V lost 1 base, J lost 5 bases, and 5 bases lay in between. The DNA of the CDR3 is TGTGCCAGCAGTTTATTAGATACCGGGGAGCTGTTTTTT. Translation gives CASSLLDTGELFF.

The J gene is TRBJ1-4, the V gene TRBV3-1 (or the pseudogene TRBV3-2), with a weak D call TRBD1 (5 bases). Trimming stripped 2 bases from V and 3 bases from J, with 13 bases between. Germline V CDR1 and CDR2: LGHDT, YNNKEL (reference sequence). The CDR3 length is 16 residues. The DNA for the CDR3 is TGTGCCAGCAGCCAAAGGGGCAGGCCTGCTAATGAAAAACTGTTTTTT. This encodes CASSQRGRPANEKLFF.

The chain is built from TRBV5-4 and TRBJ1-1, with D perhaps TRBD1 (6 bases). V was shortened by 2 bases and J by 3 bases, with 20 bases between the two germline ends. The length of the CDR3 is 17 residues. Germline V gene lookup returns CDR1 SGHNT and CDR2 YYREEE (reference sequence). CDR3 nucleotides: TGTGCCAGCAGCTTCGGGACACCAACGCCCCGGGACACTGAAGCTTTCTTT. Its protein is CASSFGTPTPRDTEAFF.

The V gene is TRBV30, the J gene TRBJ1-5; weak D call: TRBD1 (5 bases). Germline assignment: CDR1 GTSNPN and CDR2 SVGIG (reference sequence). The CDR3 contains 14 residues. V was shortened by 2 bases and J by 2 bases, with 10 bases between the two germline ends. The CDR3 DNA is TGTGCCTGGAGTCCGGGGGGGGGCAATCAGCCCCAGCATTTT. Translating gives CAWSPGGGNQPQHF.

The chain links TRBV18 to TRBJ2-1; 12 nucleotides line up with TRBD2. V dropped 3 bases and J dropped 9; count of bases not matched to a gene: 9. Germline V gene sequence: CDR1 KGHSH, CDR2 LQKENI. This CDR3 has 16 residues. In DNA, the CDR3 is TGTGCCAGCTCACCGAGTCTAGCGGGAGGGCGATCTGAGCAGTTCTTC. Its translation is CASSPSLAGGRSEQFF.

The chain carries TRBV28 and TRBJ1-1; no clear D gene. Trimming took 2 bases from V and 8 from J, leaving 24 bases between them. The CDR3 totals 17 residues. Germline V gene data show CDR1 as MDHEN and CDR2 as SYDVKM. DNA for the CDR3: TGTGCCAGCAGTTTAACCATAGCCGCGGGATCTTACAAAGAAGCTTTCTTT. This translates into CASSLTIAAGSYKEAFF.

The gene calls are TRBV5-4 and TRBJ2-1; no firm D call. Germline V gene sequence: CDR1 SGHNT, CDR2 YYREEE (reference sequence). The CDR3 totals 17 residues. V lost 0 bases and J lost 1, with 14 bases in between. The CDR3 protein is CASSLAVVSLSYNEQFF. The CDR3 nucleotides are TGTGCCAGCAGCTTGGCCGTAGTTTCCTTGTCCTACAATGAGCAGTTCTTC.

The V gene is TRBV7-2, the J gene TRBJ1-6; TRBD1 agrees at 9 bases. V lost 1 base and J lost 9; bases outside the gene matches: 7. CDR3 length: 16 residues. CDR1 is SGHTA and CDR2 is FQGNSA in the germline V gene. For the CDR3, the DNA is TGTGCCAGCAGCTTAGTTCCGGGACAGGGTTTTTCACCCCTCCACTTT. Translation gives CASSLVPGQGFSPLHF. The full variable domain, its missing parts supplied by reference TRBV7-2 and TRBJ1-6, is GAGVSQSPSNKVTEKGKDVELRCDPISGHTALYWYRQSLGQGLEFLIYFQGNSAPDKSGLPSDRFSAERTGGSVSTLTIQRTQQEDSAVYLCASSLVPGQGFSPLHFGNGTRLTVT.

The CDR3 reads CASRRVAGGPNEQFF. The CDR3, as DNA: TGTGCCAGCAGGCGGGTTGCGGGAGGGCCGAATGAGCAGTTCTTC. The chain combines TRBV11-2 with TRBJ2-1; 9 bases match TRBD2. Germline CDR1 and CDR2: SGHAT and FQNNGV. V lost 6 bases to trimming and J lost 7 bases; unmatched junction nucleotides: 10. This CDR3 comprises 15 residues.

The rearrangement uses TRBV6-5 and TRBJ2-3; 7 bases align to TRBD1. CDR1 MNHEY and CDR2 SVGAGI come from the germline V gene. The CDR3 runs to 14 residues. Unmatched junction bases numbered 4, after V lost 7 bases and J lost 0 bases. The CDR3 bases are TGTGCCAGCACTGGGACAGATAGCACAGATACGCAGTATTTT. It codes for CASTGTDSTDTQYF.

The chain uses TRBV19 and TRBJ2-7; perhaps TRBD2 as D (6 bases). The CDR3 consists of 14 residues. V lost 6 bases and J 5 bases, leaving 17 bases between the germline ends. Germline V gene sequence: CDR1 LNHDA, CDR2 SQIVND (reference sequence). The CDR3 sequence is CASSSPGRSNEQYF. DNA of the CDR3: TGTGCCAGTAGCTCACCGGGGAGGTCTAACGAGCAGTACTTC.

The V and J genes are TRBV18 and TRBJ2-5, with 8 bases lining up with TRBD2. The CDR3 length is 16 residues. Germline CDR1 is KGHSH and CDR2 is LQKENI. Trimming took 6 bases from V and 2 from J; bases not matched to a gene: 11. Here the CDR3 DNA reads TGTGCCAGCTCGCCGGGACTAGAATTGAGACAAGAGACCCAGTACTTC. Its protein product is CASSPGLELRQETQYF.

The CDR3, as DNA: TGTGCCAGCATGCCTTTGGGGCCTTGGGGCACTGAAGCTTTCTTT. It encodes CASMPLGPWGTEAFF. J is TRBJ1-1 and V is TRBV5-5; TRBD1 might be the D (5 bases). The CDR3 covers 15 residues. V shed 6 bases and J shed 4 bases, with 19 bases lying between them. Germline V gives CDR1 SGHKS, CDR2 YYEKEE (reference sequence).

The V gene is TRBV7-2, the J gene TRBJ2-7; TRBD2 might be the D (5 bases). Germline V CDR1 and CDR2: SGHTA, FQGNSA. The CDR3 length is 17 residues. V dropped 0 bases and J dropped 2 bases, with 17 bases sitting between them. CDR3 region: CASSLARGNQGAYEQYF. For the CDR3, the DNA is TGTGCCAGCAGCTTAGCGAGAGGGAACCAAGGCGCCTACGAGCAGTACTTC.